This T cell receptor (beta chain) was found in a study of blood T cell repertoires in COVID-19. There are 13 residues in the CDR3. J was trimmed by 8 bases and V by 9 bases; bases with no gene match: 8. Germline V gene lookup returns CDR1 SNHLY and CDR2 FYNNEI. The assay was immunoSEQ multiplex PCR, and TCRdb's table has in-frame clones only and misses some. The sample holds some 490,000 clones, roughly nine tenths seen once. The chain is built from TRBV2 and TRBJ1-2; 11 nucleotides line up with TRBD1. The TCR was taken from a woman aged 60-70 years who had recovered from COVID-19. The sample taken for sequencing was PBMCs or T cells enriched from blood (not recorded which). In DNA form, the CDR3 reads TGTGCCAGTAGGACAGGGGGCGCGTCGGGCTACACCTTC. Translating gives CASRTGGASGYTF.